This T cell receptor beta chain was retrieved from a study of CXCR3-negative and CXCR3-positive naive CD8 T cells (dated by TCRdb to between 2017 and 2020). With respect to the entire study: In total, 130 million or so TRB reads were obtained, which works out to roughly 1.5 +/- 0.3 million reads per library. The diversity and physicochemical repertoire analyses included eleven to twelve donors pooled from two independent experiments. The TRBV-TRBJ cluster analysis covered naive subsets from roughly five donors and memory cells from 3 donors. The study at large found these results: Compared with CXCR3-negative naive cells, CXCR3-positive naive cells had TRB CDR3s with higher hydrophobicity (lower Kidera factor 4), lower energy, and higher strength and volume indices. Similar TRBV-TRBJ usage was shown by naive CXCR3-negative and CXCR3-positive cells from the same donor, whereas distinct patterns were shown by memory cells. Freshly isolated PBMCs were used for most assays because CXCR3 expression partially decreased after cryopreservation. Repertoire diversity was comparably high in both naive subsets but much lower in memory CD8+ T cells. Because surface CD5, which is linked to self-reactivity in mice, was comparable between the naive subsets, TCR interaction strength was also inferred from TRB CDR3 physicochemical properties.

The sequencing machine was a NextSeq 550. The Human TCR Profiling Kit (MiLaboratory) was used to make UMI-labeled 5' RACE TRB cDNA libraries. The full amount of extracted RNA was used for cDNA synthesis, and the full amount of resulting cDNA was used for PCR amplification. Libraries were prepared in parallel using an identical number of PCR cycles. Turning to the authors' computational methods: MIGEC and MiXCR extracted about 50,000 +/- 10,000 unique UMI-labeled TRB cDNA molecules per library, requiring at least two reads per UMI. Each library averaged roughly 40,000 +/- 10,000 functional in-frame TRB CDR3 nucleotide clonotypes without stop codons. After each sample was downsampled to 5000 UMI-labeled TRB molecules, VDJtools was used to calculate diversity metrics such as normalized Shannon-Wiener and Chao1. Clonotype-size-weighted physicochemical properties of the central five CDR3 residues (interaction energy, strength, volume and Kidera factor 4) were computed in VDJtools. TCRdb reprocessed the reads and provides one entry for every CDR3 protein sequence; no DNA is given. The V and J calls were determined by TCRdb, not by the authors. This sample's clone table shows around 150,000 distinct CDR3 sequences. Of the sample, about 0.37% is held by the ten largest clones.

For each CD8+ T cell subset, flow sorting was done in triplicate, and 310,000 or so cells per subset went directly into RLT lysis buffer. To exclude memory contaminants, naive CD8+ T cells were stringently defined as CD45RO-CCR7+CD27+CD95-. Peripheral blood mononuclear cells were isolated from buffy coats by standard density gradient centrifugation. A FACSAria III was used to flow-sort naive CXCR3-negative and CXCR3-positive CD8+ T cells. An RNeasy Mini Kit was used to extract total RNA from the sorted cells. From its cysteine to its phenylalanine, the CDR3 spans 14 amino acids. No DNA sequence is on record. CDR1 and CDR2, looked up from the germline V gene (reference sequence), are LNHNV and YYDKDF. As to this clonotype: Its recognized antigen is unknown.

Here the chain combines TRBV15 and TRBJ2-5; TCRdb's D call, TRBD1, is unchecked because there is no DNA. The clonotype originates from a human donor in good health. Some clones in this sample may be carry-over from other donors' samples. Sequencing used naive CXCR3+ CD8+ T cells from blood. Sample cell subset or site, as interpreted from the label and publication: CD45RO-CCR7+CD27+CD95- naive CD8+ T cells expressing CXCR3 (TNR3+). The CDR3 reads as follows: CATRDTGQQETQYF.